These 30 T cell receptor beta chains were sequenced from one sample in a study of human T cells and chemical hapten exposure. Time point indicated: healthy volunteer bleed at 6 weeks. Unfractionated whole blood yielded the extracted total RNA. From the RACE reads, TCRdb called clonotypes with MiXCR, one entry per CDR3 protein. The sample has around 35,000 distinct CDR3 sequences; roughly 5.5% are singletons. Sample: whole blood. These receptors were collected from a human donor in good health. Some clones in this sample may be carry-over from other donors' samples.

The CDR3 loop reads CASSFTTGRTEAFF. In DNA form, the CDR3 reads TGTGCCAGCAGTTTCACGACAGGGCGCACTGAAGCTTTCTTT. The genes are TRBV12-3 or TRBV12-4 and TRBJ1-1, with 7 bases lining up with TRBD1. The ends lost 3 bases at V and 4 bases at J; junction bases unmatched: 5. The CDR3 loop spans 14 amino acids.

This clonotype was detected ten times or more. J is TRBJ2-3 and V is TRBV6-5, with a weak D call TRBD1 (6 bases). V lost 5 bases to trimming and J lost 2 bases, with 17 bases between them. CDR1 and CDR2 from the germline V gene are MNHEY and SVGAGI. The CDR3 has 16 amino acids. Here the CDR3 DNA reads TGTGCCAGCAGTCGACAATGGACAGAAATCACAGATACGCAGTATTTT. It is translated as CASSRQWTEITDTQYF.

This clonotype has only a few counts. The chain has TRBV6-5 and TRBJ1-4; weak D call: TRBD1 (5 bases). The germline V and J ends were trimmed by 4 bases and 8 bases, with 14 bases remaining between them. The length of the CDR3 is 14 residues. Germline V gives CDR1 MNHEY, CDR2 SVGAGI. In DNA form, the CDR3 reads TGTGCCAGCAGTTCCTATGCGGGACGGGAAAAACTGTTTTTT. It specifies CASSSYAGREKLFF.

A few counts support this clonotype. The chain has TRBV3-1 and TRBJ1-2; possible D gene TRBD1, 5 bases. Germline-derived CDR1 and CDR2 are LGHDT and YNNKEL (reference sequence). The ends were cut back, 3 bases at V and 4 bases at J, with 15 bases in the middle. This CDR3 has 15 residues. This chain's CDR3 is CASSHPDTPIYGYTF. The CDR3 DNA reads TGTGCCAGCAGCCATCCGGACACGCCGATCTATGGCTACACCTTC.

There are many counts of this clonotype. CDR3 in amino acids: CASSVPYTDTQYF. The CDR3 nucleotides read TGTGCCAGCAGTGTCCCATACACAGATACGCAGTATTTT. The chain is built from TRBV2 and TRBJ2-3; D gene ambiguous. V was trimmed by 4 bases and J by 2 bases, leaving 7 bases between them. The CDR3 extends over 13 amino acids. Looked up from germline, CDR1 is SNHLY and CDR2 is FYNNEI.

This clonotype was found many times. This chain connects TRBV3-1 to TRBJ2-4; tentative D call: TRBD2 (6 bases). CDR3 length: 17 residues. Trimming left V 4 bases short and J 1 base short, with 17 bases between. Germline CDR1 and CDR2: LGHDT and YNNKEL (reference sequence). The CDR3 DNA is TGTGCCAGCAGCCCCCTGATCCGGAGGGCCGCCAAAAACATTCAGTACTTC. Protein product: CASSPLIRRAAKNIQYF.

The chain is built from TRBV6-1 and TRBJ2-7, with 8 bases that match TRBD1. V lost 4 bases and J lost 6; bases outside the gene matches: 11. The germline V gene encodes CDR1 MNHNS and CDR2 SASEGT. This CDR3 spans 15 amino acids. CDR3 sequence: CASSATGTGLTEQYF. The CDR3 region has the DNA TGTGCCAGCAGTGCCACCGGGACAGGACTTACCGAGCAGTACTTC.

This clonotype showed up many times. The chain combines TRBV28 with TRBJ2-3; the match to TRBD2 covers 10 bases. Germline CDR1 is MDHEN and CDR2 is SYDVKM. Trimming cost V 5 bases and J 8 bases; bases outside gene matches: 10. CDR3 length equals 15 residues. The CDR3: CASSAEELAGFTQYF. For the CDR3, the DNA is TGTGCCAGCAGTGCGGAGGAACTAGCGGGATTTACGCAGTATTTT.

This clonotype was detected ten times or more. V usage is TRBV4-2 and J usage is TRBJ2-3; D not certain. V gave up 0 bases and J gave up 4 bases, with 11 bases separating them. The germline gives CDR1 LGHNA, CDR2 YNFKEQ. This CDR3 spans 15 amino acids. The CDR3 DNA reads as TGTGCCAGCAGCCAAGAAAAGTGGCCACCAGATACGCAGTATTTT. It yields the protein CASSQEKWPPDTQYF.

This clonotype has ten or more counts. DNA of the CDR3: TGTGCCAGCAGAAAACTTGGAGTCAATCAGCCCCAGCATTTT. It specifies CASRKLGVNQPQHF. V usage is TRBV2 and J usage is TRBJ1-5; D is uncertain. The ends were cut back, 6 bases at V and 3 bases at J, with 12 bases in the middle. This CDR3 spans 14 amino acids. Germline V gene sequence: CDR1 SNHLY, CDR2 FYNNEI.

This clonotype showed up many times. The chain carries TRBV9 and TRBJ2-3; 9 bases agree with TRBD2. The CDR3 is 18 residues long. Germline V gene sequence: CDR1 SGDLS, CDR2 YYNGEE. Trimming removed 4 bases from V and 6 bases from J; junction bases left unmatched: 18. Written as DNA, the CDR3 is TGTGCCAGCAGCCCGAATCCCAGCGGGGGGCGATGGGGGGATACGCAGTATTTT. This translates into CASSPNPSGGRWGDTQYF. Combining the CDR3 with reference TRBV9 and TRBJ2-3 gives the whole variable domain DSGVTQTPKHLITATGQRVTLRCSPRSGDLSVYWYQQSLDQGLQFLIQYYNGEERAKGNILERFSAQQFPDLHSELNLSSLELGDSALYFCASSPNPSGGRWGDTQYFGPGTRLTVL.

Ten or more counts support this clonotype. The V gene is TRBV6-5, the J gene TRBJ1-5; 7 bases map to TRBD1. Germline V CDR1 and CDR2: MNHEY, SVGAGI. V lost 6 bases and J lost 0; bases outside the gene matches: 8. CDR3 length: 16 amino acids. The CDR3 DNA is TGTGCCAGCAGCCCCGGACAGGTCCCTAGCAATCAGCCCCAGCATTTT. It specifies CASSPGQVPSNQPQHF.

This clonotype occurred many times. The chain has TRBV5-1 and TRBJ2-5, with D possibly TRBD2 on 5 matching bases. Trimming took 0 bases from V and 5 from J, leaving 8 bases between them. The CDR3 is 13 amino acids. Looked up from germline, CDR1 is SGHRS and CDR2 is YFSETQ. The CDR3 reads CASSLGGPETQYF. The CDR3 DNA follows: TGCGCCAGCAGCTTGGGCGGGCCGGAGACCCAGTACTTC.

The chain couples TRBV29-1 to TRBJ2-7; 8 nucleotides line up with TRBD1. The CDR3 has 15 residues. Per germline, CDR1 SQVTM and CDR2 ANQGSEA. J was trimmed by 2 bases and V by 6 bases; bases with no gene match: 12. CDR3 region: CSVGIDRGRAYEQYF. CDR3 sequence (DNA): TGCAGCGTGGGGATTGACAGGGGACGAGCCTACGAGCAGTACTTC.

This clonotype was picked up a small number of times. The chain carries TRBV29-1 and TRBJ2-5, with TRBD1 as a possible D gene (5 bases). The germline V gene has CDR1 SQVTM and CDR2 ANQGSEA. V was trimmed by 0 bases and J by 5 bases, leaving 16 bases between them. The CDR3 consists of 15 residues. The CDR3 nucleotides read TGCAGCGTTGAAGATCCGGGCCAGGGTTACGAGACCCAGTACTTC. Encoded protein: CSVEDPGQGYETQYF.

This chain uses TRBV7-6 with TRBJ2-4; 7 bases line up with TRBD1. CDR3 length: 18 amino acids. With V trimmed by 5 bases and J by 0 bases, 13 bases remained unmatched. From germline, CDR1 is SGHVS and CDR2 FNYEAQ. The CDR3 bases are TGTGCCAGCAGCCAAAGAGGACAGGAGGACCTAGCCAAAAACATTCAGTACTTC. Amino acid sequence: CASSQRGQEDLAKNIQYF.

This clonotype was recorded many times. The V gene is TRBV6-2 or TRBV6-3, the J gene TRBJ1-1; 9 bases align to TRBD1. Losses at the gene ends were 5 bases for V and 7 bases for J; bases not matched to a gene: 11. CDR1 is MNHEY, CDR2 SVGEGT, per germline. The CDR3 has 15 amino acids. The CDR3 is CASSRLGQGDGEAFF. For the CDR3, the DNA is TGTGCCAGCAGTCGCTTGGGACAGGGAGACGGTGAAGCTTTCTTT.

This clonotype was found many times. The V and J genes are TRBV27 and TRBJ1-6; D is uncertain. This CDR3 contains 13 residues. Germline-derived CDR1 and CDR2 are MNHEY and SMNVEV (reference sequence). The V end lost 5 bases, the J end lost 10 bases, and 12 bases lay between the germline ends. The CDR3 DNA sequence: TGTGCCAGCAGTCTAAGCCCGGGCTCACCCCTCCACTTT. Its translation is CASSLSPGSPLHF.

The chain links TRBV7-8 to TRBJ2-3; 12 bases are shared with TRBD2. J was trimmed by 6 bases and V by 5 bases; bases with no gene match: 12. From germline, CDR1 is SGHVS and CDR2 FQNEAQ. CDR3 length: 17 amino acids. The CDR3 loop reads CASSLPTSGGPRDTQYF. CDR3 DNA: TGTGCCAGCAGCCTACCGACTAGCGGGGGACCCCGGGATACGCAGTATTTT.

This clonotype came up once. It may be a read error: a sequence one base away is much more abundant. V is TRBV5-1 and J is TRBJ2-1; no reliable D call. Germline V lookup: CDR1 SGHRS, CDR2 YFSETQ. The CDR3 is made up of 16 amino acids. CDR3 sequence: CASSLGSSSSYNEQLF. The CDR3 DNA is TGCGCCAGCAGCTTAGGGTCCTCGAGCTCCTACAATGAGCAGTTATTC.

This clonotype has just a few counts. V and J are TRBV20-1 and TRBJ1-2, with TRBD1 identical over 8 bases. The CDR3 extends over 14 amino acids. V dropped 4 bases and J dropped 3; count of bases not matched to a gene: 7. Looked up from germline, CDR1 is DFQATT and CDR2 is SNEGSKA (reference sequence). Written as DNA, the CDR3 is TGCAGTGCTACAGAAACAGGGGGGGACTATGGCTACACCTTC. Translation: CSATETGGDYGYTF.

This clonotype was counted ten times or more. The chain combines TRBV4-2 with TRBJ2-7, with 8 bases fitting TRBD2. The CDR3 spans 14 residues. With V trimmed by 4 bases and J by 8 bases, 10 bases remained unmatched. Germline lookup yields CDR1 LGHNA and CDR2 YNFKEQ. In DNA form, the CDR3 reads TGTGCCAGCAGCCCCAAAGGAGAGCGGGGGAAGCAGTACTTC. As protein: CASSPKGERGKQYF.

Ten or more counts support this clonotype. This chain connects TRBV12-3 or TRBV12-4 to TRBJ1-5; TRBD1 agrees at 8 bases. CDR3 length: 14 amino acids. Losses at the gene ends were 3 bases for V and 5 bases for J; bases not matched to a gene: 3. The CDR3 DNA is TGTGCCAGCAGTTTCACAGGGGGTGATCAGCCCCAGCATTTT. It yields the protein CASSFTGGDQPQHF.

At least ten counts were recorded for this clonotype. The chain combines TRBV12-3 or TRBV12-4 with TRBJ2-1, with D perhaps matching TRBD1 or TRBD2 (7 bases each). The ends were cut back, 4 bases at V and 9 bases at J, with 22 bases in the middle. This CDR3 has 16 amino acids. CDR3 sequence: CASSSYSGGREGEQFF. DNA of the CDR3: TGTGCCAGCAGTTCCTATTCAGGGGGGAGGGAGGGTGAGCAGTTCTTC.

Ten or more counts support this clonotype. The chain has TRBV28 and TRBJ2-2, with a tentative D call TRBD2 (6 bases). The CDR3 contains 15 residues. V gave up 4 bases and J gave up 5 bases, with 14 bases separating them. CDR1 MDHEN and CDR2 SYDVKM come from the germline V gene. CDR3 DNA sequence: TGTGCCAGCAGTTCCAGAGGGGCGGGGACCGGGGAGCTGTTTTTT. Residues: CASSSRGAGTGELFF. The variable domain in full, with the rest retrieved from reference TRBV28 and TRBJ2-2, is DVKVTQSSRYLVKRTGEKVFLECVQDMDHENMFWYRQDPGLGLRLIYFSYDVKMKEKGDIPEGYSVSREKKERFSLILESASTNQTSMYLCASSSRGAGTGELFFGEGSRLTVL.

This clonotype was seen ten or more times. The J gene is TRBJ2-2, the V gene TRBV28; 10 bases are shared with TRBD2. The CDR3 has 18 amino acids. J was trimmed by 5 bases and V by 2 bases; bases with no gene match: 11. Per the germline V gene, CDR1 is MDHEN and CDR2 is SYDVKM. The CDR3, as DNA: TGTGCCAGCAGTTTACGTCGGACTAGCGGACCCCCAACCGGGGAGCTGTTTTTT. Translation: CASSLRRTSGPPTGELFF.

This clonotype was observed many times. The chain employs TRBV9 and TRBJ2-7; TRBD1 agrees at 8 bases. Losses at the gene ends were 1 base for V and 5 bases for J; bases not matched to a gene: 11. This CDR3 comprises 16 residues. Germline lookup yields CDR1 SGDLS and CDR2 YYNGEE. CDR3 sequence reads: CASSVSGDRYPHEQYF. CDR3 sequence (DNA): TGTGCCAGCAGCGTATCGGGGGACAGGTACCCCCACGAGCAGTACTTC.

V usage is TRBV29-1 and J usage is TRBJ2-3; 9 bases agree with TRBD2. The CDR3 has 15 amino acids. Germline trimming cut 6 bases from V and 2 bases from J; bases unmatched to any gene: 9. Germline-derived CDR1 and CDR2 are SQVTM and ANQGSEA. The CDR3 nucleotides read TGCAGCGTGGCGGGCGGGGGGGGAGACACAGATACGCAGTATTTT. This encodes CSVAGGGGDTDTQYF.

This clonotype was seen at least ten times. The rearrangement links TRBV5-5 to TRBJ2-7; weak D call: TRBD1 (6 bases). The V end lost 7 bases, the J end lost 2 bases, and 16 bases lay between the germline ends. CDR1 and CDR2 from the germline V gene are SGHKS and YYEKEE (reference sequence). The CDR3 consists of 14 residues. This chain's CDR3 is CASGPRTVTYEQYF. The DNA for the CDR3 is TGTGCCAGCGGCCCCAGGACAGTCACCTACGAGCAGTACTTC.

This clonotype showed up many times. The genes are TRBV7-2 and TRBJ1-2; D remains ambiguous. Trimming pared 5 bases from V and 0 bases from J, leaving 13 bases between. Germline lookup yields CDR1 SGHTA and CDR2 FQGNSA. This CDR3 is built from 15 residues. The DNA of the CDR3 is TGTGCCAGCAGCCCCAGGACCACAGCTAACTATGGCTACACCTTC. This codes for CASSPRTTANYGYTF.